The 28 T cell receptor beta chains below come from one sample, sequenced in a study of T-cell reconstitution after alpha-beta-depleted transplantation in children. A TCRbeta library incorporating unique molecular identifiers was prepared. Via MiXCR, TCRdb re-called the PCR reads, giving one row per CDR3 protein. The sample carries 90,000 to 100,000 distinct CDR3 sequences, 12% recorded once. The input for sequencing was PBMCs from the stem cell graft donor, taken from the stem cell graft. The receptors were sampled from a human donor who donated a stem cell graft to a child with inherited bone marrow failure.

The sample holds many counts of this clonotype. CDR3 nucleotide sequence: TGTGCCAGCAGTTTGGAGGGGGGGCCCTACAATGAGCAGTTCTTC. It encodes CASSLEGGPYNEQFF. V and J are TRBV28 and TRBJ2-1; tentative D call: TRBD2 (7 bases). Germline V CDR1 and CDR2: MDHEN, SYDVKM. Trimming cost V 3 bases and J 2 bases, with 11 bases left between them. This CDR3 contains 15 residues.

This clonotype was observed at least ten times. The chain combines TRBV3-1 with TRBJ2-7; D gene ambiguous. The germline gives CDR1 LGHDT, CDR2 YNNKEL (reference sequence). Trimming removed 3 bases from V and 7 bases from J, with 10 bases in between. The CDR3 consists of 12 residues. The CDR3 coding sequence is TGTGCCAGCAGCCAGGATGGGGTGGAGCAGTACTTC. The encoded protein is CASSQDGVEQYF.

This clonotype was counted many times. The V call is TRBV12-3 or TRBV12-4, the J call TRBJ2-3; 7 bases are a match to TRBD2. V shed 3 bases, J shed 4 bases, and the junction held 1 base outside the gene matches. The CDR3 totals 13 residues. The CDR3 sequence: CASSFRGADTQYF. The CDR3, as DNA: TGTGCCAGCAGTTTCCGGGGGGCAGATACGCAGTATTTT.

This clonotype was seen repeatedly, ten times or more. V is TRBV2 and J is TRBJ2-5; no reliable D call. This CDR3 is 15 amino acids long. Between the trimmed V and J ends, which lost 2 bases and 7 bases, there was a span of 17 bases. Germline CDR1 and CDR2: SNHLY and FYNNEI. The CDR3, as DNA: TGTGCCAGCAGTGAATCTATAGCAGCCCGGGTGACCCAGTACTTC. Translation gives CASSESIAARVTQYF.

The chain employs TRBV6-1 and TRBJ2-5; TRBD2 is a possible D gene (6 bases). This CDR3 region has 15 residues. Trimming left V 5 bases short and J 4 bases short, with 17 bases between. Germline V CDR1 and CDR2: MNHNS, SASEGT. The CDR3 loop reads CASSPWDSWGETQYF. In nucleotides, the CDR3 is TGTGCCAGCAGTCCCTGGGACTCATGGGGAGAGACCCAGTACTTC.

In this sample, this clonotype turned up many times. The chain uses TRBV12-3 or TRBV12-4 and TRBJ2-3, with D maybe TRBD2 (7 bases). This CDR3 spans 14 amino acids. The V end lost 3 bases, the J end lost 6 bases, and 13 bases lay between the germline ends. CDR3 residues: CASSFGGAGDTQYF. CDR3 nucleotide sequence: TGTGCCAGCAGTTTTGGGGGGGCTGGGGATACGCAGTATTTT.

This clonotype was observed a handful of times. The chain has TRBV11-1 and TRBJ2-6; 10 bases align to TRBD2. The CDR3 has 18 amino acids. V gave up 5 bases and J gave up 0 bases; unmatched junction bases: 7. CDR1 is SGHAT and CDR2 is FQDESV in the germline V gene (reference sequence). For the CDR3, the DNA is TGTGCCAGCAGCGAGACTAGCGGGTATCACTCTGGGGCCAACGTCCTGACTTTC. Its translation is CASSETSGYHSGANVLTF.

Many counts were recorded for this clonotype. The chain has TRBV5-1 and TRBJ1-1; unclear D gene. CDR3 length equals 14 residues. The ends were cut back, 1 base at V and 0 bases at J, with 7 bases in the middle. Germline loops: CDR1 SGHRS, CDR2 YFSETQ. The CDR3, as DNA: TGCGCCAGCAGCTTGAGGAGGGTGAACACTGAAGCTTTCTTT. Protein product: CASSLRRVNTEAFF.

This clonotype showed up many times. The chain is built from TRBV20-1 and TRBJ2-1; 8 positions agree with TRBD1. Germline CDR1 and CDR2: DFQATT and SNEGSKA (reference sequence). This CDR3 has 12 amino acids. After removal of 3 bases from V and 9 bases from J, the junction contained 4 bases not matched to a gene. The CDR3 here is CSARGQVAEQFF. In DNA form, the CDR3 reads TGCAGTGCTAGGGGACAGGTCGCTGAGCAGTTCTTC.

This clonotype was detected a few times. V gene TRBV7-9 combines with J gene TRBJ2-2; D may be TRBD2 (6 bases). The germline V and J ends were trimmed by 3 bases and 4 bases, with 12 bases remaining between them. This CDR3 spans 15 amino acids. Germline V gene lookup returns CDR1 SEHNR and CDR2 FQNEAQ (reference sequence). The CDR3 DNA reads TGTGCCAGCAGCTTCGGAGGGCGCGGCACCGGGGAGCTGTTTTTT. The encoded protein is CASSFGGRGTGELFF.

V and J are TRBV7-2 and TRBJ2-6, with D perhaps given as TRBD1 or TRBD2 (5 bases each). The length of the CDR3 is 16 residues. Germline CDR1 and CDR2: SGHTA and FQGNSA. The V end was cut by 4 bases, the J end by 0 bases, with 10 bases between. The CDR3 nucleotides read TGTGCCAGCAGCTCGGGACGGATCTCTGGGGCCAACGTCCTGACTTTC. As protein: CASSSGRISGANVLTF.

This clonotype showed up just a few times. V and J are TRBV12-5 and TRBJ2-1, with 14 bases matching TRBD2. CDR3 size: 17 residues. Germline V lookup: CDR1 LGHNT, CDR2 FRNRAP. J was trimmed by 8 bases and V by 8 bases; bases with no gene match: 14. The CDR3 here is CASRKPGLAGEGYEQFF. In DNA form, the CDR3 reads TGTGCTAGTCGAAAGCCGGGACTAGCGGGAGAGGGCTATGAGCAGTTCTTC.

This clonotype was counted many times. The chain is built from TRBV4-3 and TRBJ1-1; 7 nucleotides agree with TRBD1. Germline-derived CDR1 and CDR2 are LGHNA and YSLEER. V was clipped by 0 bases and J by 1 base; unmatched bases: 2. The CDR3 has 15 amino acids. The CDR3 spells CASSQEQGGNTEAFF. CDR3 coding DNA: TGCGCCAGCAGCCAAGAGCAGGGGGGGAACACTGAAGCTTTCTTT.

This clonotype was detected once. The chain combines TRBV6-5 with TRBJ2-2; maybe TRBD2 (5 bases). Deletions cut 3 bases from V and 6 bases from J, with 8 bases between. CDR1 and CDR2 from the germline V gene are MNHEY and SVGAGI. The CDR3 spans 13 residues. The DNA of the CDR3 is TGTGCCAGCAGTTATACTAGTCCCGGGGAGCTGTTTTTT. This encodes CASSYTSPGELFF.

This clonotype was counted at least ten times. The chain couples TRBV5-1 to TRBJ2-5; 7 bases are a match to TRBD2. The junction had 8 bases not matched to a gene; V was cut back by 3 bases and J by 3 bases. Germline CDR1 and CDR2: SGHRS and YFSETQ. This CDR3 has 15 amino acids. CDR3 protein: CASSSTLAGEETQYF. CDR3 sequence (DNA): TGCGCCAGCAGCTCAACCTTAGCGGGTGAAGAGACCCAGTACTTC.

This clonotype was counted at least ten times. The V gene is TRBV5-1, the J gene TRBJ2-2; TRBD1 agrees at 7 bases. The CDR3 covers 14 residues. CDR1 is SGHRS, CDR2 YFSETQ, per germline. V was clipped by 4 bases and J by 3 bases; unmatched bases: 3. CDR3 in amino acids: CASSDGTDTGELFF. DNA of the CDR3: TGCGCCAGCAGCGATGGGACAGACACCGGGGAGCTGTTTTTT.

This clonotype appeared many times. The V call is TRBV15, the J call TRBJ2-4; 8 bases are shared with TRBD2. Germline V gene sequence: CDR1 LNHNV, CDR2 YYDKDF (reference sequence). With V trimmed by 5 bases and J by 4 bases, 10 bases remained unmatched. This CDR3 comprises 16 residues. The CDR3 is CATSRGVAGQKNIQYF. CDR3 coding DNA: TGTGCCACCAGCCGTGGAGTAGCGGGGCAAAAAAACATTCAGTACTTC.

This clonotype was observed many times. The rearrangement joins TRBV20-1 to TRBJ2-3, with TRBD2 matching 8 bases. The ends lost 3 bases at V and 4 bases at J; junction bases unmatched: 6. Germline CDR1 DFQATT, CDR2 SNEGSKA (reference sequence). This CDR3 is built from 14 residues. The CDR3 DNA follows: TGCAGTGCTAGTCGGGGGGGTCTCGCAGATACGCAGTATTTT. Translating it yields CSASRGGLADTQYF.

This clonotype was seen more than once but under ten times. The chain uses TRBV11-1 and TRBJ2-1; 10 bases fit TRBD2. Germline V lookup: CDR1 SGHAT, CDR2 FQDESV (reference sequence). With V trimmed by 5 bases and J by 7 bases, 8 bases remained unmatched. This CDR3 contains 15 residues. Written as DNA, the CDR3 is TGTGCCAGCAGCGCAAGCGGGGGGGCCAGGAATGAGCAGTTCTTC. Its protein is CASSASGGARNEQFF. Full variable domain (outside the CDR3, taken from reference TRBV11-1 and TRBJ2-1): EAEVAQSPRYKITEKSQAVAFWCDPISGHATLYWYRQILGQGPELLVQFQDESVVDDSQLPKDRFSAERLKGVDSTLKIQPAELGDSAMYLCASSASGGARNEQFFGPGTRLTVL.

Many counts were recorded for this clonotype. The chain uses TRBV10-3 and TRBJ2-5; D remains unclear. This CDR3 comprises 11 residues. The V end was cut by 6 bases, the J end by 5 bases, with 7 bases between. The germline gives CDR1 ENHRY, CDR2 SYGVKD. DNA for the CDR3: TGTGCCATCAGCCAAGCGGAGACCCAGTACTTC. This codes for CAISQAETQYF.

This clonotype has at least ten counts. The rearrangement links TRBV7-9 to TRBJ1-4; D is unresolved. The germline CDR1 and CDR2 sequences are SEHNR and FQNEAQ (reference sequence). Trimming pared 5 bases from V and 6 bases from J, leaving 13 bases between. The CDR3 runs 14 residues. In DNA, the CDR3 is TGTGCCAGCAGCCGCCCCCCGAGGGATGAAAAACTGTTTTTT. Its protein product is CASSRPPRDEKLFF. Based on the CDR3 plus reference TRBV7-9 and TRBJ1-4, the full variable domain is DTGVSQNPRHKITKRGQNVTFRCDPISEHNRLYWYRQTLGQGPEFLTYFQNEAQLEKSRLLSDRFSAERPKGSFSTLEIQRTEQGDSAMYLCASSRPPRDEKLFFGSGTQLSVL.

In this sample, this clonotype turned up many times. The chain carries TRBV7-6 and TRBJ2-5; D ambiguous. This CDR3 comprises 15 residues. Looked up from germline, CDR1 is SGHVS and CDR2 is FNYEAQ. The V and J ends lost 1 base and 0 bases respectively, with 9 bases between them. Here the CDR3 DNA reads TGTGCCAGCAGCTTAGGGCCGGAGTACCAAGAGACCCAGTACTTC. It encodes CASSLGPEYQETQYF.

This clonotype was seen at least ten times. The chain employs TRBV3-1 and TRBJ2-1; possible D gene TRBD1, 6 bases. The CDR3 is 12 residues long. V lost 8 bases, J lost 8 bases, and 13 bases lay in between. Germline V lookup: CDR1 LGHDT, CDR2 YNNKEL (reference sequence). The CDR3 DNA reads as TGTGCCAGCCAGGACAGAGCCGATGAGCAGTTCTTC. Translated, it gives CASQDRADEQFF.

This clonotype was observed many times. The chain has TRBV18 and TRBJ2-7; 10 positions match TRBD1. The germline CDR1 and CDR2 sequences are KGHSH and LQKENI. The CDR3 runs 15 residues. The trim removed 4 bases at V and 2 bases at J, leaving 5 bases unmatched. The CDR3 nucleotides are TGTGCCAGCTCACGGGACAGGGGATACACCTACGAGCAGTACTTC. Translating it yields CASSRDRGYTYEQYF.

Comments on this clonotype: One end of the junction varies from germline; a read error may be responsible. The rearrangement uses TRBV7-9 and TRBJ2-3; 9 bases line up with TRBD2. Germline lookup yields CDR1 SEHNR and CDR2 FQNEAQ (reference sequence). The CDR3 length is 14 residues. Here the CDR3 DNA reads TGTGCCAGCAGTTTAGCGGGAGCAGTAGATACGCAGTATTTT. Amino acid sequence: CASSLAGAVDTQYF.

This clonotype was counted many times. This sequence joins TRBV5-6 and TRBJ1-6; the match to TRBD1 covers 8 bases. With V trimmed by 1 base and J by 7 bases, 7 bases remained unmatched. The CDR3 is 16 amino acids. Germline assignment: CDR1 SGHDT and CDR2 YYEEEE. The CDR3 sequence: CASSLPGTGPNSPLHF. DNA of the CDR3: TGTGCCAGCAGCTTGCCCGGGACAGGTCCCAATTCACCCCTCCACTTT.

This clonotype has ten or more counts. The chain links TRBV5-1 to TRBJ1-1, with 9 positions matching TRBD1. The trim removed 0 bases at V and 2 bases at J, leaving 5 bases unmatched. From germline, CDR1 is SGHRS and CDR2 YFSETQ. The CDR3 length is 16 residues. The CDR3 DNA sequence: TGCGCCAGCAGCTTGGCCGGGACAGGGCTTAACACTGAAGCTTTCTTT. Translation gives CASSLAGTGLNTEAFF. Full variable domain (outside the CDR3, taken from reference TRBV5-1 and TRBJ1-1): KAGVTQTPRYLIKTRGQQVTLSCSPISGHRSVSWYQQTPGQGLQFLFEYFSETQRNKGNFPGRFSGRQFSNSRSEMNVSTLELGDSALYLCASSLAGTGLNTEAFFGQGTRLTVV.

This clonotype was recorded many times. This sequence joins TRBV5-1 and TRBJ2-1; 10 bases agree with TRBD2. V dropped 3 bases and J dropped 7; count of bases not matched to a gene: 16. The CDR3 extends over 18 amino acids. Germline CDR1 reads SGHRS; CDR2 reads YFSETQ. CDR3 DNA sequence: TGCGCCAGCAGCTGGATCCCCGGGACTAGCGACCCGGGGAATGAGCAGTTCTTC. The encoded protein is CASSWIPGTSDPGNEQFF.